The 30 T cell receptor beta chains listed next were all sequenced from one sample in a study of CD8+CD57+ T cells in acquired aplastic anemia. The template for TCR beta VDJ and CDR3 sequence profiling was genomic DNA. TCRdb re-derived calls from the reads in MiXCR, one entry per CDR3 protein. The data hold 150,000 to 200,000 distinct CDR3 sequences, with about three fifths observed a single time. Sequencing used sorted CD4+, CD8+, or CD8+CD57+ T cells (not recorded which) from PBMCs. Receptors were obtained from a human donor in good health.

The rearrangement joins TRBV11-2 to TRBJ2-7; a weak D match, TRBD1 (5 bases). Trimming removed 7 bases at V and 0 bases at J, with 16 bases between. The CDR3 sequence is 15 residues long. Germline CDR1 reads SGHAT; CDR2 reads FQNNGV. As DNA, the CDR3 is TGTGCCAGCACCCGAACAGGCAGTACCTCCTACGAGCAGTACTTC. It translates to CASTRTGSTSYEQYF.

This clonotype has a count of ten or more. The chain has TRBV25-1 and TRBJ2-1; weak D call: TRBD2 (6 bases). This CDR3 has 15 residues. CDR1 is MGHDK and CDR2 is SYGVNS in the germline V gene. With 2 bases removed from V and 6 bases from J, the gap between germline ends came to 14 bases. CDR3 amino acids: CASSEIADYTNEQFF. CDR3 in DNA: TGTGCCAGCAGTGAAATTGCGGACTACACCAATGAGCAGTTCTTC.

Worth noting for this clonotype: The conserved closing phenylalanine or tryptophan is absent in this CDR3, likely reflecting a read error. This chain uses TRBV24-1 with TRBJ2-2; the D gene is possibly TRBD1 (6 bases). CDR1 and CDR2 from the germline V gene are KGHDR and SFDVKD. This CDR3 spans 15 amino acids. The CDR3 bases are TGTGCCACCACTGATGCAGGGGTTGAGACCGGGGAGCTGTTTTCT. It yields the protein CATTDAGVETGELFS.

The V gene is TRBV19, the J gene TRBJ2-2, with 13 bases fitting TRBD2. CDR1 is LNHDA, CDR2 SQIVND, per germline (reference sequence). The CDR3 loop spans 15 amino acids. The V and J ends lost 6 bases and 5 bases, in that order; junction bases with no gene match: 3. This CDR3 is CASSKTSGRTGELFF. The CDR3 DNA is TGTGCCAGTAGCAAGACTAGCGGGAGGACCGGGGAGCTGTTTTTT.

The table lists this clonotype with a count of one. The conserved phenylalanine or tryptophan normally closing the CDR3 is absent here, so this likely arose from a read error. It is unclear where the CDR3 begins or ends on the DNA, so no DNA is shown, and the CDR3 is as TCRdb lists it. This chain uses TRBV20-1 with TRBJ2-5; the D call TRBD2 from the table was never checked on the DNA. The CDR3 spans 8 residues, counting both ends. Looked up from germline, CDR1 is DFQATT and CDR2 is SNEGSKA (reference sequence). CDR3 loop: CSALRGLA.

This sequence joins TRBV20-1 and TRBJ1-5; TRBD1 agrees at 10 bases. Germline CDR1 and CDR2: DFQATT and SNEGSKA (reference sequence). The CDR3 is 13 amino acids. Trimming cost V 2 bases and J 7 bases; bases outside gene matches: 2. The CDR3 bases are TGCAGTGCTAGAAGACAGGGGGCACAGCCCCAGCATTTT. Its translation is CSARRQGAQPQHF.

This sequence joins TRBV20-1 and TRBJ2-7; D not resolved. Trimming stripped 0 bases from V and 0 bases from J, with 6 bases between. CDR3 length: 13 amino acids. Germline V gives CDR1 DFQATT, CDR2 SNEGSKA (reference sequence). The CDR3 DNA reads TGCAGTGCTAGAGAGCACACCTCCTACGAGCAGTACTTC. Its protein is CSAREHTSYEQYF.

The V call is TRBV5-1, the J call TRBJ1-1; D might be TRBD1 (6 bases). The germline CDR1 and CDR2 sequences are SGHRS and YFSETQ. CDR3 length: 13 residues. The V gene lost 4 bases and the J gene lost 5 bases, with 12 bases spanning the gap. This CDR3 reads CASSAIGGTEAFF. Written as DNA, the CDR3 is TGCGCCAGCAGCGCTATAGGGGGGACTGAAGCTTTCTTT.

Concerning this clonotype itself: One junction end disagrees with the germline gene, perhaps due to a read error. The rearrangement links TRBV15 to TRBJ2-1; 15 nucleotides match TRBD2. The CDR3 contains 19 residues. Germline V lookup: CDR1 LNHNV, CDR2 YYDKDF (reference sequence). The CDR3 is CASSPGLAGGPSSYNEQSF. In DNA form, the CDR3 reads TGTGCCAGCAGCCCAGGACTAGCGGGAGGGCCAAGCTCCTACAATGAGCAGTCCTTC.

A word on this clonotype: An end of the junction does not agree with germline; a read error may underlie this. CDR3 sequence reads: CATSNGPNQPRHF. The CDR3, as DNA: TGTGCCACTAGTAATGGGCCCAATCAGCCCCGGCATTTT. This chain links TRBV24-1 with TRBJ1-5; D gene ambiguous. Germline CDR1 is KGHDR and CDR2 is SFDVKD. The CDR3 has 13 amino acids.

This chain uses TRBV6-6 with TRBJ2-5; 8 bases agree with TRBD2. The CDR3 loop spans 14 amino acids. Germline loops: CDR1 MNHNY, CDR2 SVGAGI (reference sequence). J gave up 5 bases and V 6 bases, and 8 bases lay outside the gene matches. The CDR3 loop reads CASRISGVKETQYF. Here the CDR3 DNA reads TGTGCCAGCAGAATTAGCGGGGTGAAGGAGACCCAGTACTTC.

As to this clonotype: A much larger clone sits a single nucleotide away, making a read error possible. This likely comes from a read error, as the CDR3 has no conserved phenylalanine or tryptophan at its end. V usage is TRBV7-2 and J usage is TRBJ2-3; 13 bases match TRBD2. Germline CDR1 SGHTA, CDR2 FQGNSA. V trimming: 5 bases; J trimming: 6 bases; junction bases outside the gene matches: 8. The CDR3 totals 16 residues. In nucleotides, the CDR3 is TGTGCCAGCAGCGCCTGGACTAGCGGGAGTCTTGATACGCAGTATGTT. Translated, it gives CASSAWTSGSLDTQYV.

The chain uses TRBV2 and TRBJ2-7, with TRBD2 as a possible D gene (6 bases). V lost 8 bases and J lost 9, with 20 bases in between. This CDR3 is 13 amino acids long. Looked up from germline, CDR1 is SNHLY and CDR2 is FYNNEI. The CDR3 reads CASVGTSLGGQYF. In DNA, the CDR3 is TGTGCCAGCGTGGGTACATCACTCGGGGGGCAGTACTTC.

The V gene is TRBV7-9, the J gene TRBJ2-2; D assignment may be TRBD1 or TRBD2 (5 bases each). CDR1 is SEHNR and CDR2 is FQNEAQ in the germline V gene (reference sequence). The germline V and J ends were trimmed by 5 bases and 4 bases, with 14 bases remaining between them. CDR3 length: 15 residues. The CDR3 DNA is TGTGCCAGCAGCCCCCAGGGTCGGGGCACCGGGGAGCTGTTTTTT. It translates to CASSPQGRGTGELFF.

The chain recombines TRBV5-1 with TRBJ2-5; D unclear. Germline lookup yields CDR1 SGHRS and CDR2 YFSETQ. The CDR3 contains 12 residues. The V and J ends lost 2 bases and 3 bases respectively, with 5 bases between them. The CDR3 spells CASSFGEETQYF. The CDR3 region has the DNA TGCGCCAGCAGCTTTGGTGAAGAGACCCAGTACTTC. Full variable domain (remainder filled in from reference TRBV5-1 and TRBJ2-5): KAGVTQTPRYLIKTRGQQVTLSCSPISGHRSVSWYQQTPGQGLQFLFEYFSETQRNKGNFPGRFSGRQFSNSRSEMNVSTLELGDSALYLCASSFGEETQYFGPGTRLLVL.

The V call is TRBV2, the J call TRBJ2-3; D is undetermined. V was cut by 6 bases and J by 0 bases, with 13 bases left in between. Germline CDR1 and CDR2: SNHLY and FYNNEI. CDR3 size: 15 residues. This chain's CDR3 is CASRSSPASTDTQYF. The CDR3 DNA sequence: TGTGCCAGCAGATCCTCGCCTGCTAGCACAGATACGCAGTATTTT.

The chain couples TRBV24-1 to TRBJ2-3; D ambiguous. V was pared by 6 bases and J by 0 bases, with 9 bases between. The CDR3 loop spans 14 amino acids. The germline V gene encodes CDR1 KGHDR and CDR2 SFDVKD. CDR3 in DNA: TGTGCCACCAGTCGGTCTGGCAGCACAGATACGCAGTATTTT. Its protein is CATSRSGSTDTQYF.

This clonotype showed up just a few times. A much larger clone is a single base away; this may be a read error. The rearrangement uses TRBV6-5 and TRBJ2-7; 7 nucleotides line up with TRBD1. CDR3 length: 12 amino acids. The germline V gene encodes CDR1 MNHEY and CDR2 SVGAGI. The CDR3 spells CTSRGQSYEQYF. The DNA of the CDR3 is TGTACCAGCAGGGGACAGTCCTACGAGCAGTACTTC.

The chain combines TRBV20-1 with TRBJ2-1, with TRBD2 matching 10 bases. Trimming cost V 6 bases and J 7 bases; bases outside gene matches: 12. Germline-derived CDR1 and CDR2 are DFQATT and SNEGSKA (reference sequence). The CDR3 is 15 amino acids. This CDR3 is CSASPVLAGTNEQFF. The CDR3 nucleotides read TGCAGTGCATCGCCCGTACTAGCGGGAACAAATGAGCAGTTCTTC.

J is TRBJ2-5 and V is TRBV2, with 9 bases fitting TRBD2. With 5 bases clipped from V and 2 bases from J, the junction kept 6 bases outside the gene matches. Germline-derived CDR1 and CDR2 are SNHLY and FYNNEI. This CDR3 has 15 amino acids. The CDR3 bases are TGTGCCAGCAGTAGACTAGCGGTACAACAAGAGACCCAGTACTTC. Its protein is CASSRLAVQQETQYF.

The CDR3 bases are TGTGCCATATCCAGGGACGGCTCCTACGAGCAGTACTTC. Translation gives CAISRDGSYEQYF. This rearrangement joins TRBV10-3 to TRBJ2-7; the D gene could be TRBD1 or TRBD2 (5 bases each). The germline V gene encodes CDR1 ENHRY and CDR2 SYGVKD. The ends were cut back, 9 bases at V and 0 bases at J, with 12 bases in the middle. The CDR3 spans 13 residues.

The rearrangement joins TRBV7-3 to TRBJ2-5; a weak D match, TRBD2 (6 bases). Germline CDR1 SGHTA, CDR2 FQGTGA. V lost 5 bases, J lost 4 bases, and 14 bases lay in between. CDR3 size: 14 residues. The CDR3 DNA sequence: TGTGCCAGCAGCCCGGAGGGGCTTGGAGAGACCCAGTACTTC. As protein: CASSPEGLGETQYF.

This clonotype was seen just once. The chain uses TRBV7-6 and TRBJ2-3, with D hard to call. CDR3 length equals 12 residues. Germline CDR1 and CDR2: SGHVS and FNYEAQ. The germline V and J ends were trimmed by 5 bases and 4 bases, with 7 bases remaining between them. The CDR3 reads CASSKEPDTQYF. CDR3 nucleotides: TGTGCCAGCAGCAAAGAGCCAGATACGCAGTATTTT.

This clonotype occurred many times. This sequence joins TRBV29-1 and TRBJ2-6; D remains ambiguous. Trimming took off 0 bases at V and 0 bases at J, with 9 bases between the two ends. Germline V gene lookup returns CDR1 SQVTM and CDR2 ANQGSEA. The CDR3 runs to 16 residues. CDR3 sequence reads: CSVEDFPHSGANVLTF. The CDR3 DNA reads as TGCAGCGTTGAAGATTTCCCACACTCTGGGGCCAACGTCCTGACTTTC.

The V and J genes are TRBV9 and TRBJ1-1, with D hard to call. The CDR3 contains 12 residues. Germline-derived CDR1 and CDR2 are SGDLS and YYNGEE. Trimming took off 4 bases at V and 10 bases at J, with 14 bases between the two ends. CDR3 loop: CASSTRLAGAFF. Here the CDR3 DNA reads TGTGCCAGCAGCACCCGACTAGCGGGAGCTTTCTTT. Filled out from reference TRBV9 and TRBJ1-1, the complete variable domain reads DSGVTQTPKHLITATGQRVTLRCSPRSGDLSVYWYQQSLDQGLQFLIQYYNGEERAKGNILERFSAQQFPDLHSELNLSSLELGDSALYFCASSTRLAGAFFGQGTRLTVV.

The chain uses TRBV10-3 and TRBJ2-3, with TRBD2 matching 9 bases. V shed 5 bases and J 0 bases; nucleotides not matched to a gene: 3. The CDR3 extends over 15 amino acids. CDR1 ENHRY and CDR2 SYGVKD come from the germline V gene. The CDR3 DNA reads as TGTGCCATCAGTAGGGGACTAGCTAGCACAGATACGCAGTATTTT. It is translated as CAISRGLASTDTQYF.

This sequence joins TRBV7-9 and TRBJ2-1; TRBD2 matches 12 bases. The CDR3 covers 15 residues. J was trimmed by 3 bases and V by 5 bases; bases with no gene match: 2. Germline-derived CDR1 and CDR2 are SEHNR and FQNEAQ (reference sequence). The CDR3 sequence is CASSVLAGGYNEQFF. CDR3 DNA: TGTGCCAGCAGCGTACTAGCGGGGGGCTACAATGAGCAGTTCTTC.

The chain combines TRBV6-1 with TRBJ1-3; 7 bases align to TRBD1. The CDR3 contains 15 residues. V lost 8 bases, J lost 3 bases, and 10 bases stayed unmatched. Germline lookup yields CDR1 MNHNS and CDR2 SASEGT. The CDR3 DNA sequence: TGTGCCAGCCGTCTAACAGGGGAGTTTGGAAACACCATATATTTT. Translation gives CASRLTGEFGNTIYF.

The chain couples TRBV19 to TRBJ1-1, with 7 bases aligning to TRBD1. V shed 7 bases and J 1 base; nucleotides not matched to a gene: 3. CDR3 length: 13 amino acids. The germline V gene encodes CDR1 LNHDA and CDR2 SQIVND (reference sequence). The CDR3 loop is CASTRTGNTEAFF. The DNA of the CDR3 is TGTGCCAGTACCCGGACAGGGAACACTGAAGCTTTCTTT.

CDR3 nucleotides: TGTGCCAGTAGTACCCTACAGACAGGGTATGGCTACACCTTC. Translated: CASSTLQTGYGYTF. This sequence joins TRBV19 and TRBJ1-2; 7 bases fit TRBD1. This CDR3 contains 14 residues. Germline loops: CDR1 LNHDA, CDR2 SQIVND (reference sequence). V was pared by 4 bases and J by 5 bases, with 7 bases of the junction left unmatched.